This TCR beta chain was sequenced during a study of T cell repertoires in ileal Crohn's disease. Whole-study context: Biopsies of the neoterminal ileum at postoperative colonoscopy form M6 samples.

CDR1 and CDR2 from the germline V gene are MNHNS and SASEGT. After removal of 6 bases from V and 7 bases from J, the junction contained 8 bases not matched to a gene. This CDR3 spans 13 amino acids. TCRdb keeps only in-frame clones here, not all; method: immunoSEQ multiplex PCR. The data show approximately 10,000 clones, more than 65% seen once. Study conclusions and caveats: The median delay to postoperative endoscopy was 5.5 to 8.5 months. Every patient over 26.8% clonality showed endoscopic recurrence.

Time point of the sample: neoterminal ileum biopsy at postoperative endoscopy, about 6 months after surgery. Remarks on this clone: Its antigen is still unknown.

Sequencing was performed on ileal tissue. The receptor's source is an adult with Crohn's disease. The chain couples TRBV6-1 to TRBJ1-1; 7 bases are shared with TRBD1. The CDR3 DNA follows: TGTGCCAGCAGGCCCAGGGGGTTCGGTGAAGCTTTCTTT. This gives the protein CASRPRGFGEAFF.